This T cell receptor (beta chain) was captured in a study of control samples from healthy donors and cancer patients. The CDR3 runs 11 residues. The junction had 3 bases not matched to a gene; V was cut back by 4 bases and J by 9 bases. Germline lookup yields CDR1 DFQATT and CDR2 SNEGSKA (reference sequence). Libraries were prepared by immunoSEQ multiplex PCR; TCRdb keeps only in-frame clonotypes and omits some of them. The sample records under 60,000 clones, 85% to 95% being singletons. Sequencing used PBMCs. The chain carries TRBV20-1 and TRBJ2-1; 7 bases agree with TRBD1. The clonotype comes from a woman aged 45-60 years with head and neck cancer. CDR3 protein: CSATGGTEQFF. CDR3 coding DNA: TGCAGTGCTACAGGGGGTACTGAGCAGTTCTTC.